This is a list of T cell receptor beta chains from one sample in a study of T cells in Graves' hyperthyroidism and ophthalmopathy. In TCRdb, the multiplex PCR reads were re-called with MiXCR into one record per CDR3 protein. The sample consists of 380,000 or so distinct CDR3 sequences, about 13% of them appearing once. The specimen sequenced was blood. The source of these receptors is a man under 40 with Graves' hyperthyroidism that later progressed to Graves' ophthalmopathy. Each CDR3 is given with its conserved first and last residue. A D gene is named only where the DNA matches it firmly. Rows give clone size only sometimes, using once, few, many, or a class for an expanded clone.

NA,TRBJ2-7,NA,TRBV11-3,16,CASSLEATVLPYEQYF
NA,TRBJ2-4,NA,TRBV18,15,CASSPPNLAKNIQYF
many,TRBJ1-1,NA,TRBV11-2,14,CASSLEVSGTEAFF
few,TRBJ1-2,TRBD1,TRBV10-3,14,CAISSPGTGDGYTF
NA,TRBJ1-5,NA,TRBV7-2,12,CASSRGTGPQHF
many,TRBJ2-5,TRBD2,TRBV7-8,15,CASSPRGRLGETQYF
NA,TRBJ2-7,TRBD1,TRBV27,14,CASSLTDRGYEQYF
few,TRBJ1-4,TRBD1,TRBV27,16,CASTDRGPATNEKLFF
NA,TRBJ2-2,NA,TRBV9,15,CASSPWGGGTGELFF
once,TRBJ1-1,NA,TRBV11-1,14,CASSLGVMNTESFF
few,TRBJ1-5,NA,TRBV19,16,CASSVQGLNSNQPQHF
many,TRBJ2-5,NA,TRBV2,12,CASSVEVETQYF
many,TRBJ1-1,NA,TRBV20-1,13,CSAREDRNTEAFF
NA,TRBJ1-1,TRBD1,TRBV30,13,CAWTLTGGTEAFF
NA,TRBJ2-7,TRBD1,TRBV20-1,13,CSASWDRVYEQYF
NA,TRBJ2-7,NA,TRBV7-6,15,CASSLGAALTYEQYF
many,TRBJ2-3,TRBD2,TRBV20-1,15,CSATNSGGVNSTQYF
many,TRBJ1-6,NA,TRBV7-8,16,CASSLARNPYNSPLHF
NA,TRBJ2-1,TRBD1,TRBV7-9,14,CASSPGQNYNEQFF
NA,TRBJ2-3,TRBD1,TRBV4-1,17,CASSQEGGGTGVYTQYF
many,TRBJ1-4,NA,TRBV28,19,CASSLYYWLPVATNEKLFF
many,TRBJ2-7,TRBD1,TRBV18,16,CASSPFFRGRGYEQYF
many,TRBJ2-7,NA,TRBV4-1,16,CASSQQWGIEGYEQYF
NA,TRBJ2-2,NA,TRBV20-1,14,CSASNLRGTGELFF
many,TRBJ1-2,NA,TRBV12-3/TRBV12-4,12,CASSLRPGIDTF
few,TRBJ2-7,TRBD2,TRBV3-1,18,CASSQPEGRLGTKGEQYF
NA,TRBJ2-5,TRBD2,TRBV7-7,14,CASSRPGGAETQYF
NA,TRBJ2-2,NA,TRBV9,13,CASRGFFTGELFF
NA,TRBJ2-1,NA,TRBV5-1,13,CASSPGFQGEQFF
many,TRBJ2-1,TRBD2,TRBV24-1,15,CATSTSGGAENEQFF
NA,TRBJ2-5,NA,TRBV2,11,CASSEGQPRDF
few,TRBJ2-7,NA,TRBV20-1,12,CSASIGFDEQYF
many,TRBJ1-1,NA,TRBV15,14,CATSRDRVNTEAFF
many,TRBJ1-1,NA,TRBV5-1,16,CASSLGGDPTNTEAFF
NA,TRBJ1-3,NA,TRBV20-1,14,CSAPDWSSGNTIYF
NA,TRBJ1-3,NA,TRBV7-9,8,CASSLKNF
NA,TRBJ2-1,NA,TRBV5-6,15,CASTPSDRSYNEQFF
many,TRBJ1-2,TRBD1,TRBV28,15,CASSLQTGGAGGYTF
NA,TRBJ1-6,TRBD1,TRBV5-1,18,CASSLGDRVNSYNSPLHF
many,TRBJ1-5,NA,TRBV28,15,CASSFGQVPNQPQHF
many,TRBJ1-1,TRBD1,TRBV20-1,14,CSARVDRVSTEAFF
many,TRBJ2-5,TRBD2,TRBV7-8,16,CASSLALTSGVETQYF
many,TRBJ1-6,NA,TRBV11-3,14,CASSLDLDPSPLHF
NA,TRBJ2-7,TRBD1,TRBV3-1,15,CASSQDFGQGDEQYF
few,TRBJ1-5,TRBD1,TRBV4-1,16,CASSPIQTGNNQPQHF
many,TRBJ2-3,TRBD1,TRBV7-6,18,CASSLEGTEPYSTDTQYF
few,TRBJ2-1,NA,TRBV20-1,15,CSAEGGAFSYNEQFF
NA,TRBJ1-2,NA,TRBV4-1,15,CASSRPGTQGSGYTF
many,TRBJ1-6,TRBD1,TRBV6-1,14,CASRAGTDNSPLHF
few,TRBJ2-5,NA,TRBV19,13,CASSMGRQETQYF